Following are 16 T cell receptor beta chains from one sample sequenced in a study of T cell repertoires in ileal Crohn's disease. Assay used: immunoSEQ multiplex PCR; TCRdb lists only in-frame clones, some missing. This sample has some 10,000 clones, with more than 65% found just once. The source material was ileal tissue. The receptors shown here come from an adult with Crohn's disease.

About this clone: Distinct nucleotide sequences in the sample also encode this CDR3. The rearrangement links TRBV6-1 to TRBJ2-7; 8 nucleotides match TRBD1. CDR3 size: 14 residues. Germline assignment: CDR1 MNHNS and CDR2 SASEGT. The V and J ends lost 7 bases and 0 bases, in that order; junction bases with no gene match: 5. The CDR3 reads CASKGQADSYEQYF. Written as DNA, the CDR3 is TGTGCCAGCAAGGGACAGGCGGACTCCTACGAGCAGTACTTC.

The CDR3 reads CASSLKGRGLYGYTF. The CDR3 coding sequence is TGTGCCAGCAGTTTAAAGGGAAGGGGGCTCTATGGCTACACCTTC. The chain combines TRBV28 with TRBJ1-2, with 7 nucleotides matching TRBD1. This CDR3 is built from 15 residues. Germline assignment: CDR1 MDHEN and CDR2 SYDVKM. Trimming cost V 2 bases and J 4 bases; bases outside gene matches: 7.

The chain combines TRBV19 with TRBJ1-3; perhaps TRBD1 as D (6 bases). CDR3 size: 17 residues. V gave up 10 bases and J gave up 2 bases, with 24 bases separating them. Germline V CDR1 and CDR2: LNHDA, SQIVND (reference sequence). The CDR3 here is CANMVRRGGRTGNTIYF. DNA for the CDR3: TGTGCCAACATGGTCCGGAGGGGGGGTCGTACTGGAAACACCATATATTTT.

This sequence joins TRBV13 and TRBJ1-2, with no clear D. Germline V gene sequence: CDR1 PRHDT, CDR2 FYEKMQ (reference sequence). The V and J ends lost 5 bases and 0 bases respectively, with 19 bases between them. The CDR3 runs 17 residues. This chain's CDR3 is CASSPSWESGANYGYTF. The CDR3 nucleotides are TGTGCCAGCAGCCCGTCGTGGGAGTCCGGGGCTAACTATGGCTACACCTTC.

In this sample, this clone turned up once. The V call is TRBV5-4, the J call TRBJ2-1; 8 bases align to TRBD2. CDR1 and CDR2 (germline): SGHNT, YYREEE (reference sequence). Unmatched junction bases numbered 9, after V lost 3 bases and J lost 4 bases. The CDR3 covers 16 residues. CDR3: CASSSGVRGGYNEQFF. CDR3 sequence (DNA): TGTGCCAGCAGCTCGGGGGTACGGGGGGGATACAATGAGCAGTTCTTC.

This clone was observed a single time. The gene calls are TRBV7-3 and TRBJ2-5, with 7 bases matching TRBD1. The CDR3 is 16 residues long. V lost 0 bases to trimming and J lost 4 bases; unmatched junction nucleotides: 8. The germline CDR1 and CDR2 sequences are SGHTA and FQGTGA. The CDR3 loop is CASSLTGRGSSETQYF. CDR3 DNA sequence: TGTGCCAGCAGCTTAACGGGCAGGGGGTCGTCAGAGACCCAGTACTTC.

V is TRBV5-1 and J is TRBJ2-2, with TRBD2 matching 9 bases. Germline V CDR1 and CDR2: SGHRS, YFSETQ. CDR3 length: 15 amino acids. The trim removed 2 bases at V and 3 bases at J, leaving 2 bases unmatched. CDR3 sequence reads: CASSFGLAYTGELFF. DNA for the CDR3: TGCGCCAGCAGCTTTGGACTAGCGTACACCGGGGAGCTGTTTTTT.

The chain links TRBV18 to TRBJ1-3; tentative D call: TRBD1 (5 bases). V shed 5 bases and J shed 0 bases, with 14 bases lying between them. Looked up from germline, CDR1 is KGHSH and CDR2 is LQKENI. The CDR3 runs to 16 residues. The CDR3 DNA reads TGTGCCAGCTCAGCGGCTACAGGCGTCTCTGGAAACACCATATATTTT. Protein sequence: CASSAATGVSGNTIYF.

CDR3 protein: CASSDSSGADGANVLTF. CDR3 DNA: TGTGCCAGCAGTGACTCGTCAGGGGCGGATGGGGCCAACGTCCTGACTTTC. V gene TRBV6-4 combines with J gene TRBJ2-6, with TRBD1 as a possible D gene (6 bases). V was shortened by 0 bases and J by 3 bases, with 12 bases between the two germline ends. The CDR3 runs 17 residues. CDR1 MRHNA and CDR2 SNTAGT come from the germline V gene.

The CDR3 loop is CAISDLGGVTGELFF. In DNA, the CDR3 is TGTGCCATCAGTGACCTGGGAGGGGTAACCGGGGAGCTGTTTTTT. V and J are TRBV10-3 and TRBJ2-2, with 7 bases identical to TRBD2. This CDR3 has 15 residues. V dropped 3 bases and J dropped 5; count of bases not matched to a gene: 6. The germline gives CDR1 ENHRY, CDR2 SYGVKD.

V and J are TRBV25-1 and TRBJ1-4, with 8 bases lining up with TRBD1. The germline CDR1 and CDR2 sequences are MGHDK and SYGVNS. Trimming removed 3 bases from V and 12 bases from J; junction bases left unmatched: 9. The CDR3 runs to 14 residues. The CDR3 protein is CASSEETGAGELFF. In nucleotides, the CDR3 is TGTGCCAGCAGTGAGGAGACAGGGGCTGGGGAACTGTTTTTT.

V is TRBV6-5 and J is TRBJ2-7, with 8 bases identical to TRBD1. The V gene end was trimmed by 6 bases and the J gene end by 0 bases; junction bases not matched to a gene: 4. Germline V gives CDR1 MNHEY, CDR2 SVGAGI. This CDR3 is built from 14 residues. CDR3 sequence: CASRRTGSSYEQYF. The CDR3, as DNA: TGTGCCAGCAGACGGACAGGGAGCTCCTACGAGCAGTACTTC.

The V gene is TRBV7-2, the J gene TRBJ2-5; 11 bases are shared with TRBD2. V lost 5 bases and J lost 3; bases outside the gene matches: 5. CDR1 SGHTA and CDR2 FQGNSA come from the germline V gene. The CDR3 is made up of 15 amino acids. The CDR3 is CASSKTGLAEETQYF. For the CDR3, the DNA is TGTGCCAGCAGCAAAACGGGACTAGCGGAAGAGACCCAGTACTTC. Full variable domain (remainder filled in from reference TRBV7-2 and TRBJ2-5): GAGVSQSPSNKVTEKGKDVELRCDPISGHTALYWYRQSLGQGLEFLIYFQGNSAPDKSGLPSDRFSAERTGGSVSTLTIQRTQQEDSAVYLCASSKTGLAEETQYFGPGTRLLVL.

This clone occurred a few times. The genes are TRBV30 and TRBJ2-3; the match to TRBD2 covers 12 bases. CDR3 size: 15 residues. J was trimmed by 7 bases and V by 2 bases; bases with no gene match: 7. Germline-derived CDR1 and CDR2 are GTSNPN and SVGIG (reference sequence). CDR3 bases: TGTGCCTGGAGTAGACTAGCGGGGGCGGCAAATACGCAGTATTTT. Translation gives CAWSRLAGAANTQYF.

The chain employs TRBV27 and TRBJ2-7, with TRBD1 as a possible D gene (6 bases). V shed 2 bases and J shed 1 base, with 12 bases lying between them. CDR3 length: 15 residues. CDR1 MNHEY and CDR2 SMNVEV come from the germline V gene (reference sequence). The CDR3 reads CASSLRTAPSYEQYF. The CDR3 nucleotides are TGTGCCAGCAGTTTAAGGACAGCTCCTTCCTACGAGCAGTACTTC.

The sample holds one count of this clone. The chain is built from TRBV27 and TRBJ1-2; the D gene is possibly TRBD1 (6 bases). Germline CDR1 and CDR2: MNHEY and SMNVEV (reference sequence). This CDR3 is 13 amino acids long. The germline V and J ends were trimmed by 5 bases and 2 bases, with 9 bases remaining between them. CDR3 DNA: TGTGCCAGCAGTCCCACAGGGAACTATGGCTACACCTTC. The encoded protein is CASSPTGNYGYTF.